The 24 T cell receptor beta chains in this list originate from one sample, sequenced in a study of T cells after yellow fever vaccination (dated by TCRdb to the late 2010s). The library was made by 5' RACE. The sequencer listed for this sample is Illumina HiSeq 2500. In TCRdb, the public reads were trimmed at Q25 with fastp and aligned with MiXCR, with productive beta chains retained. Duplicate CDR3 protein sequences are folded into a single record with the most common DNA and genes. This sample is represented by some 560,000 distinct CDR3 sequences; 17% of them were singletons. The ten largest clones add up to 15% to 20% of the sample. The sample's treatment or condition label, decoded: live attenuated yellow fever vaccine strain. Sequenced material: PBMCs, taken about 5 days after the first yellow fever vaccination. These receptors were obtained from a man between 18 and 35 years old who received the YFV17D yellow fever vaccine.

This clonotype has more than one count but fewer than ten. CDR3 region: CASSPPGGALTGELFF. The DNA of the CDR3 is TGTGCCAGCAGCCCCCCGGGGGGGGCGTTGACCGGGGAGCTGTTTTTT. The chain employs TRBV7-2 and TRBJ2-2, with 8 bases that match TRBD2. The CDR3 has 16 amino acids. V was clipped by 5 bases and J by 5 bases; unmatched bases: 10. Germline loops: CDR1 SGHTA, CDR2 FQGNSA.

V is TRBV9 and J is TRBJ2-1; D is possibly TRBD2 (6 bases). Trimming left V 5 bases short and J 6 bases short, with 18 bases between. The CDR3 totals 15 residues. Germline V gene data show CDR1 as SGDLS and CDR2 as YYNGEE. CDR3 in amino acids: CASSPMGGRGNEQFF. Written as DNA, the CDR3 is TGTGCCAGCAGTCCCATGGGGGGACGGGGCAATGAGCAGTTCTTC.

The chain has TRBV9 and TRBJ1-6; weak D call: TRBD1 (5 bases). This CDR3 is built from 16 residues. Between the trimmed V and J ends, which lost 0 bases and 3 bases, there was a span of 10 bases. CDR1 SGDLS and CDR2 YYNGEE come from the germline V gene. In nucleotides, the CDR3 is TGTGCCAGCAGCGTAGGTGACAGCGTCTATAATTCACCCCTCCACTTT. Translated: CASSVGDSVYNSPLHF.

This clonotype occurred a few times. The rearrangement links TRBV18 to TRBJ2-2; D call uncertain. Trimming shortened V by 8 bases and J by 0 bases, and 13 bases separated the two germline ends. Germline values: CDR1 KGHSH, CDR2 LQKENI. The CDR3 extends over 15 amino acids. Written as DNA, the CDR3 is TGTGCCAGCACTTCATCCCTTCCGAACACCGGGGAGCTGTTTTTT. Its translation is CASTSSLPNTGELFF.

This clonotype turned up a few times. The chain recombines TRBV6-2 or TRBV6-3 with TRBJ2-7; unclear D gene. The CDR3 has 15 amino acids. V was trimmed by 2 bases and J by 3 bases, leaving 14 bases between them. Looked up from germline, CDR1 is MNHEY and CDR2 is SVGEGT. Here the CDR3 reads CASSYGGGRNYEQYF. The CDR3 DNA reads TGTGCCAGCAGTTACGGCGGTGGCCGTAACTACGAGCAGTACTTC.

This clonotype was observed many times. The chain is built from TRBV12-3 or TRBV12-4 and TRBJ1-2; D remains unclear. V was trimmed by 6 bases and J by 4 bases, leaving 9 bases between them. The CDR3 runs to 12 residues. The CDR3 coding sequence is TGTGCCAGCAGCCTGACTCCCTATGGCTACACCTTC. This codes for CASSLTPYGYTF.

The genes are TRBV11-2 and TRBJ2-3; D remains ambiguous. Germline loops: CDR1 SGHAT, CDR2 FQNNGV. This CDR3 region has 12 residues. The ends were cut back, 7 bases at V and 0 bases at J, with 5 bases in the middle. As DNA, the CDR3 is TGTGCCAGCAAGGCTAGCACAGATACGCAGTATTTT. Protein product: CASKASTDTQYF.

This clonotype has more than one count but fewer than ten. The chain has TRBV12-3 or TRBV12-4 and TRBJ2-7; TRBD1 might be the D (5 bases). V gave up 5 bases and J gave up 6 bases, with 14 bases separating them. The CDR3 is 13 amino acids. The CDR3 DNA follows: TGTGCCAGCAGTCTCTCAAGGGGTTTCGAGCAGTACGTC. Amino acid sequence: CASSLSRGFEQYV.

This chain uses TRBV10-2 with TRBJ2-5, with 12 bases that match TRBD2. The germline V gene has CDR1 WSHSY and CDR2 SAAADI. V shed 2 bases and J 0 bases; nucleotides not matched to a gene: 7. The CDR3 consists of 18 residues. The CDR3 protein is CASSEGLAGGRYQETQYF. CDR3 in DNA: TGCGCCAGCAGTGAGGGGCTAGCGGGGGGGAGATACCAAGAGACCCAGTACTTC.

The chain recombines TRBV18 with TRBJ2-1, with 7 bases identical to TRBD1. The V gene end was trimmed by 4 bases and the J gene end by 8 bases; junction bases not matched to a gene: 11. Per germline, CDR1 KGHSH and CDR2 LQKENI. The CDR3 totals 15 residues. The CDR3 reads CASSRTGWAQDEQFF. CDR3 nucleotides: TGTGCCAGCTCACGGACAGGATGGGCTCAGGATGAGCAGTTCTTC. Full variable domain (remainder filled in from reference TRBV18 and TRBJ2-1): NAGVMQNPRHLVRRRGQEARLRCSPMKGHSHVYWYRQLPEEGLKFMVYLQKENIIDESGMPKERFSAEFPKEGPSILRIQQVVRGDSAAYFCASSRTGWAQDEQFFGPGTRLTVL.

The chain employs TRBV7-8 and TRBJ2-4; D unclear. The CDR3 length is 16 residues. CDR1 and CDR2 from the germline V gene are SGHVS and FQNEAQ. Trimming shortened V by 5 bases and J by 1 base, and 15 bases separated the two germline ends. The CDR3 loop is CASSASRARAKNIQYF. The CDR3, as DNA: TGTGCCAGCAGCGCAAGTAGGGCCCGTGCCAAAAACATTCAGTACTTC.

CDR3 DNA sequence: TGCGCCAGCAGCTTAAAGACAGGGGACGAGACCCAGTACTTC. This sequence encodes CASSLKTGDETQYF. The V gene is TRBV5-1, the J gene TRBJ2-5, with TRBD1 matching 8 bases. Germline CDR1 SGHRS, CDR2 YFSETQ. The CDR3 loop spans 14 amino acids. V dropped 2 bases and J dropped 5; count of bases not matched to a gene: 5.

This clonotype was counted a few times. J is TRBJ2-1 and V is TRBV19; 8 positions match TRBD2. The CDR3 length is 14 residues. The ends lost 6 bases at V and 7 bases at J; junction bases unmatched: 8. Germline V gives CDR1 LNHDA, CDR2 SQIVND (reference sequence). CDR3 residues: CASRNTGGGNEQFF. CDR3 sequence (DNA): TGTGCCAGTAGGAACACGGGAGGGGGGAATGAGCAGTTCTTC.

The chain employs TRBV6-5 and TRBJ2-7; the D call may be TRBD1 or TRBD2 (5 bases each). V was trimmed by 5 bases and J by 7 bases, leaving 18 bases between them. The CDR3 has 14 residues. CDR1 and CDR2 (germline): MNHEY, SVGAGI. The CDR3 region is CASSTRQGRGEQYV. The CDR3 DNA reads TGTGCCAGCAGTACTCGCCAGGGACGGGGAGAGCAGTACGTC.

This chain uses TRBV10-3 with TRBJ2-3, with TRBD2 as a possible D gene (5 bases). The germline CDR1 and CDR2 sequences are ENHRY and SYGVKD. The CDR3 has 15 residues. V lost 3 bases and J lost 0, with 10 bases in between. In nucleotides, the CDR3 is TGTGCCATCAGTGAAGAGCGGTATAGCACAGATACGCAGTATTTT. Amino acid sequence: CAISEERYSTDTQYF.

In DNA, the CDR3 is TGCAGTGCTCGAAGGACTAGCGGCAGCTCCTACGAGCAGTACTTC. Translating gives CSARRTSGSSYEQYF. The J gene is TRBJ2-7, the V gene TRBV20-1; 10 bases are shared with TRBD2. The CDR3 sequence is 15 residues long. Germline CDR1 reads DFQATT; CDR2 reads SNEGSKA (reference sequence). Losses at the gene ends were 5 bases for V and 0 bases for J; bases not matched to a gene: 7.

The chain links TRBV6-1 to TRBJ2-2; perhaps TRBD1 as D (5 bases). Germline assignment: CDR1 MNHNS and CDR2 SASEGT. CDR3 length: 15 amino acids. The V gene lost 5 bases and the J gene lost 2 bases, with 12 bases spanning the gap. DNA for the CDR3: TGTGCCAGCAGTATCCTACAGGTTAACACCGGGGAGCTGTTTTTT. It is translated as CASSILQVNTGELFF.

This clonotype turned up a few times. The rearrangement links TRBV10-3 to TRBJ1-3; D unclear. Trimming pared 8 bases from V and 6 bases from J, leaving 11 bases between. CDR3 length equals 12 residues. Germline CDR1 ENHRY, CDR2 SYGVKD. The CDR3 coding sequence is TGTGCCATCGGAAAAGCGGAAAACACCATATATTTT. Translated, it gives CAIGKAENTIYF.

The chain combines TRBV12-3 or TRBV12-4 with TRBJ1-1, with D tentatively TRBD1 (6 bases). The CDR3 consists of 12 residues. Between the trimmed V and J ends, which lost 6 bases and 11 bases, there was a span of 16 bases. The CDR3 spells CASRLLGQGAFF. The CDR3 nucleotides are TGTGCCAGCAGGCTACTGGGGCAGGGGGCTTTCTTT.

This clonotype was seen a single time. The J gene is TRBJ2-3, the V gene TRBV10-1, with no clear D. Germline V lookup: CDR1 WNHNN, CDR2 SYGVQD (reference sequence). V lost 1 base to trimming and J lost 0 bases, with 8 bases between them. The CDR3 consists of 15 residues. CDR3 amino acids: CASSEWPKSTDTQYF. As DNA, the CDR3 is TGCGCCAGCAGTGAGTGGCCCAAGAGCACAGATACGCAGTATTTT.

The rearrangement uses TRBV6-2 or TRBV6-3 and TRBJ2-7; D might be TRBD1 (6 bases). The CDR3 covers 13 residues. The germline CDR1 and CDR2 sequences are MNHEY and SVGEGT. Trimming left V 6 bases short and J 3 bases short, with 12 bases between. CDR3 region: CASSRTGIYEQYF. Here the CDR3 DNA reads TGTGCCAGCAGCCGTACAGGGATCTACGAGCAGTACTTC.

The chain couples TRBV9 to TRBJ1-1, with 11 bases that match TRBD1. Per germline, CDR1 SGDLS and CDR2 YYNGEE. The V and J ends lost 0 bases and 4 bases, in that order; junction bases with no gene match: 2. CDR3 length: 15 amino acids. The CDR3 DNA follows: TGTGCCAGCAGCGTAGGAGGGACAGGGGGCACTGAAGCTTTCTTT. Protein product: CASSVGGTGGTEAFF.

This clonotype was detected only a few times. The chain recombines TRBV11-2 with TRBJ2-2, with a weak D call TRBD1 (6 bases). V lost 2 bases and J lost 5, with 12 bases in between. Germline V gene sequence: CDR1 SGHAT, CDR2 FQNNGV. The length of the CDR3 is 15 residues. The DNA for the CDR3 is TGTGCCAGCAGCTTATTTGGCAGGGGAACCGGGGAGCTGTTTTTT. This encodes CASSLFGRGTGELFF.

The chain carries TRBV30 and TRBJ1-1; D gene uncertain. With 6 bases removed from V and 0 bases from J, the gap between germline ends came to 14 bases. From germline, CDR1 is GTSNPN and CDR2 SVGIG (reference sequence). This CDR3 has 14 residues. The CDR3 reads CACYVWAMNTEAFF. In nucleotides, the CDR3 is TGTGCCTGTTATGTGTGGGCGATGAACACTGAAGCTTTCTTT.